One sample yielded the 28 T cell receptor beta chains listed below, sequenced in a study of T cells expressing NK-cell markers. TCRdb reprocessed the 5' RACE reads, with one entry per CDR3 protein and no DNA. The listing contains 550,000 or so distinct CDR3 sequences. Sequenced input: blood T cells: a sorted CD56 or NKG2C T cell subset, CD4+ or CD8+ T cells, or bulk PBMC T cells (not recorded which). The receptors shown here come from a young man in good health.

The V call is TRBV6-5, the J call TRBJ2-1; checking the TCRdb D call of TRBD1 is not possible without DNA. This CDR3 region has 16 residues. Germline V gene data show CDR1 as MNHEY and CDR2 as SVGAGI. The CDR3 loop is CASSSGDRERHNEQFF.

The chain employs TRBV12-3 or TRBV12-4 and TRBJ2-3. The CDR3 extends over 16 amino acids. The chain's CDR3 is CASSLAKRLVTDTQYF.

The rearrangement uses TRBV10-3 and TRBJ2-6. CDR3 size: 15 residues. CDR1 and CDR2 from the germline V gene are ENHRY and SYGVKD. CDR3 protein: CAISGVLSGANVLTF.

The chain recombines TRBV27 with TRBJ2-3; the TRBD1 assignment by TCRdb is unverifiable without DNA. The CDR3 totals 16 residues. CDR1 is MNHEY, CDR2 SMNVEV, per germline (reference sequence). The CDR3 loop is CASSRDRGYVTDTQYF.

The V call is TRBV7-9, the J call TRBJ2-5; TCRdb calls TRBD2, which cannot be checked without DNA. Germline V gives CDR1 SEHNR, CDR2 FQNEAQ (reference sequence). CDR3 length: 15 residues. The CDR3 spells CASSFSTGAKETQYF.

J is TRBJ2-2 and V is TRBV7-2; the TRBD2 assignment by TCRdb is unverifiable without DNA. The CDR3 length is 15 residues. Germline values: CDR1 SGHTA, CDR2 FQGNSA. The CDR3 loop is CASSIGLAPTGELFF.

CDR3: CAWSVGTGPSNEQYF. The rearrangement joins TRBV30 to TRBJ2-7; TCRdb reports TRBD2, a call that lacks DNA to check it against. Per germline, CDR1 GTSNPN and CDR2 SVGIG (reference sequence). The CDR3 is made up of 15 amino acids.

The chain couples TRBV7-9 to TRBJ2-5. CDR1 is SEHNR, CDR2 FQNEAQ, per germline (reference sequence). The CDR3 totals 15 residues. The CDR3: CASSLSLGTQETQYF.

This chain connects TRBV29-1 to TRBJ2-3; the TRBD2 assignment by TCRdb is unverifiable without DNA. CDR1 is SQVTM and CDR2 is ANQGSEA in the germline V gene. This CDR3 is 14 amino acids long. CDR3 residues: CSVGPSVSGDTQYF.

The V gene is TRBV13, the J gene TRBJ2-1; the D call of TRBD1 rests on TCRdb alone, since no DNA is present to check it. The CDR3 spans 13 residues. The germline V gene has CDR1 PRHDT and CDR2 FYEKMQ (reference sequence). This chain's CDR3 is CASSRGTQNEQFF.

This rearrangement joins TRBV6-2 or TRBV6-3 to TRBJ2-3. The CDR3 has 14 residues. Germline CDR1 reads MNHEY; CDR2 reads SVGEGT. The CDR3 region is CASRMDTAGDTQYF.

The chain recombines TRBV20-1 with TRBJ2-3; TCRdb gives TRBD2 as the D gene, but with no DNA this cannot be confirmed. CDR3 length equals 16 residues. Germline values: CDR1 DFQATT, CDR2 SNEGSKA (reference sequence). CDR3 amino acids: CSARDARRERVDTQYF.

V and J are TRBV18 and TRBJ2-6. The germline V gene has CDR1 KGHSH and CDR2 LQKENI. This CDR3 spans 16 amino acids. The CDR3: CASSPPVGVGANVLTF.

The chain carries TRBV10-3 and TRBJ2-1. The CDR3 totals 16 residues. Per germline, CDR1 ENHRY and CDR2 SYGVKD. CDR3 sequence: CAISEGWRGSYNEQFF.

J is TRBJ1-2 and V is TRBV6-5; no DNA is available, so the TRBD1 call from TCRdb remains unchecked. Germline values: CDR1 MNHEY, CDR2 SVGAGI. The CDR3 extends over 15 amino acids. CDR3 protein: CASSYGGGRNYGYTF.

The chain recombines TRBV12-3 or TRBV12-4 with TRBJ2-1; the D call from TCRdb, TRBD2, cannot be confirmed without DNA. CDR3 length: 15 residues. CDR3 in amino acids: CASSLESGVRNEQFF.

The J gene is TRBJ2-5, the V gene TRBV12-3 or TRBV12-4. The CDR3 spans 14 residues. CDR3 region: CASSRRAQGETQYF.

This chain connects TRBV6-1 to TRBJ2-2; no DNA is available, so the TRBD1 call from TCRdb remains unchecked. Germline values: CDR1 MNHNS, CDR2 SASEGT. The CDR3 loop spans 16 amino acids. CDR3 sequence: CASSTPGGANTGELFF.

The CDR3 loop is CSAPRRAASNEQFF. The genes are TRBV20-1 and TRBJ2-1; TCRdb's assignment of TRBD1 cannot be checked, as there is no DNA. The CDR3 runs 14 residues. Germline loops: CDR1 DFQATT, CDR2 SNEGSKA (reference sequence).

The chain's CDR3 is CASGTELRETQYF. The chain employs TRBV12-3 or TRBV12-4 and TRBJ2-5; TCRdb picks TRBD1, but there is no DNA to check that call. The CDR3 runs to 13 residues.

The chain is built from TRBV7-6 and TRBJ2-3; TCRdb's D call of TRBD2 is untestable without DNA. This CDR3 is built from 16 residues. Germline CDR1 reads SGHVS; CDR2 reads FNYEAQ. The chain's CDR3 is CASSWETREAEDTQYF.

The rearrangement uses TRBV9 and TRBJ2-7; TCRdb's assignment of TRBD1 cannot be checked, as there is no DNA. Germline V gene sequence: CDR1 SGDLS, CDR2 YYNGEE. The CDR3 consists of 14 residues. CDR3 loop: CASSVSGGDYEQYF.

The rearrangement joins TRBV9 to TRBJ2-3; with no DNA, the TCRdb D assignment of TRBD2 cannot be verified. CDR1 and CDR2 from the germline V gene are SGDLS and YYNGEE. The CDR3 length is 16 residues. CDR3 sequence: CASSVSTGGRADTQYF.

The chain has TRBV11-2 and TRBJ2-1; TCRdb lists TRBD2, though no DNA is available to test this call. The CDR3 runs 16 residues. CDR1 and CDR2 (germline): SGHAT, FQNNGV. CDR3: CASSLTSGIAYNEQFF.

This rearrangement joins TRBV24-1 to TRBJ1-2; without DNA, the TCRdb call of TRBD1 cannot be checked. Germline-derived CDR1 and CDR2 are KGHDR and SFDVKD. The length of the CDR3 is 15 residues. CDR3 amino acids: CATSEGVAALYGYTF.

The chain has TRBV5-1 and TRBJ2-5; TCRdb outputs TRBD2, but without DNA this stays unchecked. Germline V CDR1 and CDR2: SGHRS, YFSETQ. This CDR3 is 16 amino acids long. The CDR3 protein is CASSSQGRRSQETQYF.

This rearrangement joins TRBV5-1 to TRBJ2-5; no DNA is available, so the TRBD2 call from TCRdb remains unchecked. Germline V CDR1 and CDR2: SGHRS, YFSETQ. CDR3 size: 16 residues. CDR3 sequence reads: CASSSTSGRRGETQYF. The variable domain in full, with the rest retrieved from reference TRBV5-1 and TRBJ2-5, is KAGVTQTPRYLIKTRGQQVTLSCSPISGHRSVSWYQQTPGQGLQFLFEYFSETQRNKGNFPGRFSGRQFSNSRSEMNVSTLELGDSALYLCASSSTSGRRGETQYFGPGTRLLVL.

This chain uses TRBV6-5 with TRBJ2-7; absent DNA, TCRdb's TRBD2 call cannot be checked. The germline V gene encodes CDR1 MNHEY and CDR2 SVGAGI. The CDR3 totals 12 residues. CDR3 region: CASSQRLGSQYF.